The 4 T cell receptor beta chains presented below share a single source sample, sequenced in a study of cytomegalovirus exposure and HLA in healthy donors. PCR was performed using 60 Vbeta and 13 Jbeta primers. Profiling relied on immunoSEQ multiplex PCR, and the TCRdb table lists in-frame clones only, not all of them. The table shows 130,000 to 150,000 clones, with around 72% occurring only once. Specimen: PBMCs. Receptor source: a man aged 35 to 55 in good health and CMV-seronegative.

The rearrangement links TRBV18 to TRBJ2-3; TRBD2 matches at 9 bases. This CDR3 has 16 amino acids. Losses at the gene ends were 2 bases for V and 1 base for J; bases not matched to a gene: 4. Germline-derived CDR1 and CDR2 are KGHSH and LQKENI. CDR3 sequence reads: CASSPSAGGRTDTQYF. The CDR3 DNA follows: TGTGCCAGCTCACCATCAGCGGGAGGCCGCACAGATACGCAGTATTTT.

The chain links TRBV2 to TRBJ1-5; TRBD1 matches 8 bases. This CDR3 comprises 11 residues. The germline gives CDR1 SNHLY, CDR2 FYNNEI. The V and J ends lost 9 bases and 9 bases, in that order; junction bases with no gene match: 4. The CDR3 bases are TGTGCCAGTAGACAGGGGTGGCCCCAGCATTTT. It codes for CASRQGWPQHF.

The V call is TRBV9, the J call TRBJ2-7; D call uncertain. The germline V and J ends were trimmed by 0 bases and 2 bases, with 9 bases remaining between them. The germline gives CDR1 SGDLS, CDR2 YYNGEE. The CDR3 has 14 residues. The CDR3 reads CASSVDLGPYEQYF. In nucleotides, the CDR3 is TGTGCCAGCAGCGTAGACCTAGGCCCCTACGAGCAGTACTTC.

The genes are TRBV5-6 and TRBJ1-5; D uncertain. In germline, CDR1 is SGHDT, CDR2 YYEEEE. CDR3 length: 14 amino acids. With 3 bases removed from V and 6 bases from J, the gap between germline ends came to 13 bases. The CDR3 nucleotides are TGTGCCAGCAGCTCGGGGAAGCATAGTCAGCCCCAGCATTTT. This translates into CASSSGKHSQPQHF.